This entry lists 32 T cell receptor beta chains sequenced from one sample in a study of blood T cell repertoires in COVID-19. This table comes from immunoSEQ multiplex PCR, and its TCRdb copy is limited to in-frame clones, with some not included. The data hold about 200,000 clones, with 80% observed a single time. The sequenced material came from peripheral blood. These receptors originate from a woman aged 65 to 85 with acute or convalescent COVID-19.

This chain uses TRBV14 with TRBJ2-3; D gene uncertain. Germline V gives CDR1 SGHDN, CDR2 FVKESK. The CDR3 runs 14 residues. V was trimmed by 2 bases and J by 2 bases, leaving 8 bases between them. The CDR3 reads CASSQNQVTDTQYF. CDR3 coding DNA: TGTGCCAGCAGCCAAAACCAGGTCACAGATACGCAGTATTTT. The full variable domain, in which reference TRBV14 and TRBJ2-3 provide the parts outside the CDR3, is EAGVTQFPSHSVIEKGQTVTLRCDPISGHDNLYWYRRVMGKEIKFLLHFVKESKQDESGMPNNRFLAERTGGTYSTLKVQPAELEDSGVYFCASSQNQVTDTQYFGPGTRLTVL.

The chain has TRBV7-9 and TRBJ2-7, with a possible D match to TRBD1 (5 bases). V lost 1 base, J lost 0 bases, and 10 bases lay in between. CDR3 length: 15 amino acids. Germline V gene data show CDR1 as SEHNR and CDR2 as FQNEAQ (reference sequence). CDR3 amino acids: CASSLEGAPSYEQYF. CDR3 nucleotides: TGTGCCAGCAGCTTAGAAGGGGCTCCCTCCTACGAGCAGTACTTC.

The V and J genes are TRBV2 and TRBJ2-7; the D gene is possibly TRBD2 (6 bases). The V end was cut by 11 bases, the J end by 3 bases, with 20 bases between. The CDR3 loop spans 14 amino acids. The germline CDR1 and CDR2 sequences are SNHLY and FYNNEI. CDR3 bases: TGTGCCTCGGGCTGGGGGGAGGTCCGCTACGAGCAGTACTTC. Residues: CASGWGEVRYEQYF.

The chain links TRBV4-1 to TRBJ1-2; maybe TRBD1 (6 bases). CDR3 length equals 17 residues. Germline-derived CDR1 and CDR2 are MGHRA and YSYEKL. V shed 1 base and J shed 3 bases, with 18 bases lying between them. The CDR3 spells CASSQALSGGADYGYTF. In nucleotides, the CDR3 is TGCGCCAGCAGCCAAGCCCTTTCGGGGGGCGCGGACTATGGCTACACCTTC.

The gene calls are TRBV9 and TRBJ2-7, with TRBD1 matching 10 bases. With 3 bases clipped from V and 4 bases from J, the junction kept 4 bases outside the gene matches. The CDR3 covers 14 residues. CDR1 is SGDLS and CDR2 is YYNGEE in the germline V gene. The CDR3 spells CASSAGTGVYEQYF. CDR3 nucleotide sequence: TGTGCCAGCAGCGCCGGGACAGGGGTTTACGAGCAGTACTTC.

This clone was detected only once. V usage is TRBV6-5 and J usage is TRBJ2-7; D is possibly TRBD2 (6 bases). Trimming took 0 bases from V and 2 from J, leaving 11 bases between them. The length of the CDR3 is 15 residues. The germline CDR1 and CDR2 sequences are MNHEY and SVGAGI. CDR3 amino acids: CASSYSRGDAYEQYF. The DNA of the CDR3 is TGTGCCAGCAGTTACTCGCGGGGCGACGCCTACGAGCAGTACTTC.

CDR3 residues: CASSHTRSEAFF. The CDR3 DNA is TGTGCCAGCAGCCACACACGGAGTGAAGCTTTCTTT. The chain is built from TRBV3-1 (or the pseudogene TRBV3-2) and TRBJ1-1; D unresolved. The CDR3 length is 12 residues. V lost 3 bases and J 7 bases, leaving 9 bases between the germline ends. Germline CDR1 and CDR2: LGHDT and YNNKEL (reference sequence).

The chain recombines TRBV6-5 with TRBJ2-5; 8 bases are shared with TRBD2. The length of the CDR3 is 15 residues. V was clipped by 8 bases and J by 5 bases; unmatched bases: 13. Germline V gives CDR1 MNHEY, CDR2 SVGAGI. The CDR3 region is CASLHLAGGQETQYF. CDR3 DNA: TGTGCCAGCTTGCATTTGGCGGGAGGACAGGAGACCCAGTACTTC.

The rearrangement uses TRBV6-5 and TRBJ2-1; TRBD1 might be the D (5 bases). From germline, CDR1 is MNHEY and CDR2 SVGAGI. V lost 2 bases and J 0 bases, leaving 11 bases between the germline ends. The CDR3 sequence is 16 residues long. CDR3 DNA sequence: TGTGCCAGCAGTTACCAGACAGTTGGCTCCTACAATGAGCAGTTCTTC. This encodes CASSYQTVGSYNEQFF.

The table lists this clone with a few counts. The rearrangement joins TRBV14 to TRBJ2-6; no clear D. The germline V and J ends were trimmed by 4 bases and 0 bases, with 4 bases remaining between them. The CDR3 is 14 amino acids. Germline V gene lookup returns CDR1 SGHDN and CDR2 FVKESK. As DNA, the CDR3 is TGTGCCAGCAGCCGGGCCTCTGGGGCCAACGTCCTGACTTTC. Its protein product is CASSRASGANVLTF.

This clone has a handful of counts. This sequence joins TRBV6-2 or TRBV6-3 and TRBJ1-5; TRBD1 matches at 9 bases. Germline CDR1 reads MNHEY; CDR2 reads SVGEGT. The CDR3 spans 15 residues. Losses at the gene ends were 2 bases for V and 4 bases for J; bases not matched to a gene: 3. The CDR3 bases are TGTGCCAGCAGTTACGGCGGGACAGGGAATCAGCCCCAGCATTTT. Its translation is CASSYGGTGNQPQHF.

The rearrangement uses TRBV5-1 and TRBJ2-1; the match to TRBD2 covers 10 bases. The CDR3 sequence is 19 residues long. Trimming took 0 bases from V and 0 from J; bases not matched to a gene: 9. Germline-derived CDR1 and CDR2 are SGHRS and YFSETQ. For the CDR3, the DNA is TGCGCCAGCAGCTTGGTTGGGACTAGCGCCCTCAGCTCCTACAATGAGCAGTTCTTC. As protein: CASSLVGTSALSSYNEQFF.

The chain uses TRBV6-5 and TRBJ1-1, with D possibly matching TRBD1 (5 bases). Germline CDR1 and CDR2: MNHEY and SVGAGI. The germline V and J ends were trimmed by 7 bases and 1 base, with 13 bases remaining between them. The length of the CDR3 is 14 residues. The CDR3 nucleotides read TGTGCCAGCACCCGCGACAGAACGAACACTGAAGCTTTCTTT. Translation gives CASTRDRTNTEAFF.

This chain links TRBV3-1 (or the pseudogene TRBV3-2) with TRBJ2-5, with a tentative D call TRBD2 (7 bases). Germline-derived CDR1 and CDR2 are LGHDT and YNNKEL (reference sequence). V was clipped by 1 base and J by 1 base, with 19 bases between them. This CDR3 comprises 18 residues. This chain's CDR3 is CASSQGTWRGRGQETQYF. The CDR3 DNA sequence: TGTGCCAGCAGCCAAGGGACTTGGCGGGGGCGGGGCCAAGAGACCCAGTACTTC.

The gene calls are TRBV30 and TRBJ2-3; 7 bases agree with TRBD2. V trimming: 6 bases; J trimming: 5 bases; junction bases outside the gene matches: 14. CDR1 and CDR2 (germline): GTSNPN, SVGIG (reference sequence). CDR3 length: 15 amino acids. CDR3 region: CACPGRGRLVDTQYF. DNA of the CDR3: TGTGCCTGTCCCGGGCGCGGGAGACTGGTAGATACGCAGTATTTT.

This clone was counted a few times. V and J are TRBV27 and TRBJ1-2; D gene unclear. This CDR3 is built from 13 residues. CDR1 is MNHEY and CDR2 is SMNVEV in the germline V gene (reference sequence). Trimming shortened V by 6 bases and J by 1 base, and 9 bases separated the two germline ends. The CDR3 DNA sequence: TGTGCCAGCAGCCTAAACGGTAACTATGGCTACACCTTC. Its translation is CASSLNGNYGYTF.

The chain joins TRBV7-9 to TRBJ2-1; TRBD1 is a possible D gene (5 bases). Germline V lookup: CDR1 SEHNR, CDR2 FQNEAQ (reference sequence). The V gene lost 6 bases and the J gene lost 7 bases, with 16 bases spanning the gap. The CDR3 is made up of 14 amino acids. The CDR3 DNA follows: TGTGCCAGCAGACCAAACCTGGGGCGAAATGAGCAGTTCTTC. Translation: CASRPNLGRNEQFF.

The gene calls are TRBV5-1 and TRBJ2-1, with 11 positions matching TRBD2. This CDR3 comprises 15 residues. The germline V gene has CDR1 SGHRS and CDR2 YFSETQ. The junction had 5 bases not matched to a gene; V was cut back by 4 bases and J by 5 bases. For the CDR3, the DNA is TGCGCCAGCAGCGGGACTAGCGGTCCGGACAATGAGCAGTTCTTC. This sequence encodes CASSGTSGPDNEQFF.

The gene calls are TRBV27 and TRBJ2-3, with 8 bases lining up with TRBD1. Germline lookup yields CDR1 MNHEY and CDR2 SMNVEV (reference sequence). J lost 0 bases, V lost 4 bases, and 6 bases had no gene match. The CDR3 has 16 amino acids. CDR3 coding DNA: TGTGCCAGCAGTTCACGGACAGGGCGAAGCACAGATACGCAGTATTTT. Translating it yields CASSSRTGRSTDTQYF.

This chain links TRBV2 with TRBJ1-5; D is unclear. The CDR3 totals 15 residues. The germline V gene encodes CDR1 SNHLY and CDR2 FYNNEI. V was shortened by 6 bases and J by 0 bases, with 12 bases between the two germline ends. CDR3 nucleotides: TGTGCCAGCAGCCCCGACGGGAATAGCAATCAGCCCCAGCATTTT. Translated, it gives CASSPDGNSNQPQHF. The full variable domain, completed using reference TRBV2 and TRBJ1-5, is EPEVTQTPSHQVTQMGQEVILRCVPISNHLYFYWYRQILGQKVEFLVSFYNNEISEKSEIFDDQFSVERPDGSNFTLKIRSTKLEDSAMYFCASSPDGNSNQPQHFGDGTRLSIL.

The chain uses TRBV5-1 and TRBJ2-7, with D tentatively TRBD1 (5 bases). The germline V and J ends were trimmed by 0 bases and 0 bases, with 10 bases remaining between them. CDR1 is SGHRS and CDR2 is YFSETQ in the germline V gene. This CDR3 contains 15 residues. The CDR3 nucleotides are TGCGCCAGCAGCTTGGGGGGCAGAAGCTCCTACGAGCAGTACTTC. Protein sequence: CASSLGGRSSYEQYF.

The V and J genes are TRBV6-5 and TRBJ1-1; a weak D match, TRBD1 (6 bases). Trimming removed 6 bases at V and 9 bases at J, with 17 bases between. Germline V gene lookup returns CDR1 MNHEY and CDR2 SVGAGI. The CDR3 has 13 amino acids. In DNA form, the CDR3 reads TGTGCCAGCAGATCCCCGGCAGGGGAGCAAGCTTTCTTT. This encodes CASRSPAGEQAFF.

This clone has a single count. In DNA, the CDR3 is TGTGCCATCAGCCCCGCACCGGGTGGCGGGAGTCCGCTAAGCACAGATACGCAGTATTTT. Residues: CAISPAPGGGSPLSTDTQYF. This sequence joins TRBV10-3 and TRBJ2-3; 7 bases map to TRBD2. The CDR3 extends over 20 amino acids. The germline V gene has CDR1 ENHRY and CDR2 SYGVKD. The V segment lost 6 bases and the J segment 0 bases; nucleotides outside the gene matches: 21.

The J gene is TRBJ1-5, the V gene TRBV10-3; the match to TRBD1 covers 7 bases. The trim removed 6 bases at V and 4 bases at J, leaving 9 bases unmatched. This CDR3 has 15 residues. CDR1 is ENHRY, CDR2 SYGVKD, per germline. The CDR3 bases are TGTGCCATCAGCACAACAGGGGTTTTTAATCAGCCCCAGCATTTT. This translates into CAISTTGVFNQPQHF.

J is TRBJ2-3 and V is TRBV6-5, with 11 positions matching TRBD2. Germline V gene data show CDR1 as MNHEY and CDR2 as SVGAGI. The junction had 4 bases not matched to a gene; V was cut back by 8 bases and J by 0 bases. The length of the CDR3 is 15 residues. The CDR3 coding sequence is TGTGCCAGCGCGGGGACTAGCGGTAGCACAGATACGCAGTATTTT. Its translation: CASAGTSGSTDTQYF.

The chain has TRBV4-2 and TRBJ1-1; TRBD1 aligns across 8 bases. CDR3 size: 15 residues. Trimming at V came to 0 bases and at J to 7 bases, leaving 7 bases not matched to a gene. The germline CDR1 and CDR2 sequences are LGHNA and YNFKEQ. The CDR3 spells CASSQDRTGGGEAFF. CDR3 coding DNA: TGTGCCAGCAGCCAAGATCGAACAGGGGGTGGTGAAGCTTTCTTT.

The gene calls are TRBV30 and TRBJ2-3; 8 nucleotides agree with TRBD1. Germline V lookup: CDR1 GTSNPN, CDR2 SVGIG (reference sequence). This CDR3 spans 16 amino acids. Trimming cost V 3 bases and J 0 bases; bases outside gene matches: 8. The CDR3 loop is CAWRRDRRSSTDTQYF. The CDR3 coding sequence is TGTGCCTGGAGGCGGGACAGGCGATCTAGCACAGATACGCAGTATTTT.

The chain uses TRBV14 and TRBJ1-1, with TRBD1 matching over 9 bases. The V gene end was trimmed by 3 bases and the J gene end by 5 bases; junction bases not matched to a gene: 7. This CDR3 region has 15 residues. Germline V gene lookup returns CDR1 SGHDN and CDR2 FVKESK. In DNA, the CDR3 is TGTGCCAGCAGCCAGTCCAACAGGGGGCTTACTGAAGCTTTCTTT. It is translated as CASSQSNRGLTEAFF. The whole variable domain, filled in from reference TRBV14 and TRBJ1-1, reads EAGVTQFPSHSVIEKGQTVTLRCDPISGHDNLYWYRRVMGKEIKFLLHFVKESKQDESGMPNNRFLAERTGGTYSTLKVQPAELEDSGVYFCASSQSNRGLTEAFFGQGTRLTVV.

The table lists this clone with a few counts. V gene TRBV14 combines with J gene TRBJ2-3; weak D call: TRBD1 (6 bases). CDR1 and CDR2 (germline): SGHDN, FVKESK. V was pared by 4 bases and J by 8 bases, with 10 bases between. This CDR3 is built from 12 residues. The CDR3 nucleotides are TGTGCCAGCAGCCTAGGACAGCTTACGCAGTATTTT. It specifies CASSLGQLTQYF.

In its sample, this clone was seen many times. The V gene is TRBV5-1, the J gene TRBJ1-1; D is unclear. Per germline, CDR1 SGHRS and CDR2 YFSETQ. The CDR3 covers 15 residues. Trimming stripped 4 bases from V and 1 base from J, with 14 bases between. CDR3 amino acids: CASSERAGANTEAFF. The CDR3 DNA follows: TGCGCCAGCAGCGAGAGGGCAGGAGCGAACACTGAAGCTTTCTTT.

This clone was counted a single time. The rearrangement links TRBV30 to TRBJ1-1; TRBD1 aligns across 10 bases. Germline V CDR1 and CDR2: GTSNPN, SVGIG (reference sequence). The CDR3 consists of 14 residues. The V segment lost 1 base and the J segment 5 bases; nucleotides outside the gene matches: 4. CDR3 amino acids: CAWSAGQGGTEAFF. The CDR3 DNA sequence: TGTGCCTGGAGTGCCGGACAGGGGGGAACTGAAGCTTTCTTT.

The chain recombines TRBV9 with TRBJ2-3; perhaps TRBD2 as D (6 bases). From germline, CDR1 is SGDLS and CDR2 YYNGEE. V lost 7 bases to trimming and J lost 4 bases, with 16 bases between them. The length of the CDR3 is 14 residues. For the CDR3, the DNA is TGTGCCAGCGGTGAAGGGAGGAGGTCAGATACGCAGTATTTT. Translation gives CASGEGRRSDTQYF.